Sequencing of this TCR beta chain was carried out in a study of CXCR3-negative and CXCR3-positive naive CD8 T cells. The study, taken as a whole, reports: The study found comparably high diversity in both naive subsets and much lower diversity in memory CD8+ cells. TRBV-TRBJ usage was alike in naive CXCR3-negative and CXCR3-positive cells but differed in memory cells.

CDR3 length: 16 amino acids. 5' RACE that incorporated UMI labels was used to prepare the TRB cDNA libraries. Reprocessing the 5' RACE reads, TCRdb reports a single entry for every CDR3 protein and omits DNA. The sample features roughly 89,000 distinct CDR3 sequences, with roughly 0.99% in its top ten. Each CD8+ T cell subset was sorted in triplicate, around 300,000 cells each. CD45RO-CCR7+CD27+CD95- characterized naive CD8+ T cells. On this clonotype: Antigen unknown.

The chain links TRBV12-3 or TRBV12-4 to TRBJ2-3; as DNA is missing, the TRBD2 call by TCRdb cannot be tested. The sequenced sample consisted of naive CXCR3- CD8+ T cells from blood. The subset denotes: CD45RO-CCR7+CD27+CD95- naive CD8+ T cells lacking CXCR3 (TNR3-). This clonotype originated in a human donor in good health. Some clones in this sample may be carry-over from other donors' samples. CDR3: CASSGFGLAGGDTQYF.